Listed below are T cell receptor beta chains from one sample, sequenced in a study of Ad26.COV2.S vaccination and SARS-CoV-2 variants. The protocol was immunoSEQ multiplex PCR, while the TCRdb copy is restricted to in-frame clones and leaves out a portion. The sample carries a few hundred thousand clones, 83% recorded once. The sample here was peripheral blood, taken in a trial of Ad26.COV2.S vaccine versus placebo. The receptors here all came from a person aged 18-65 years who received the Ad26.COV2.S COVID-19 vaccine or a placebo. Each CDR3 is given with its conserved first and last residue. D genes are given only for firm matches. The listing skips clone size in some rows; elsewhere it reads once, few, many or a size class.

len,abundance,v_gene,d_gene,j_gene,CDR3aa,CDR3nt
14,NA,TRBV6-4,NA,TRBJ1-2,CASSDNGANYGYTF,TGTGCCAGCAGTGACAACGGAGCTAACTATGGCTACACCTTC
14,NA,TRBV7-2,NA,TRBJ2-5,CASSFQRGQETQYF,TGTGCCAGCAGCTTTCAACGGGGGCAAGAGACCCAGTACTTC
15,once,TRBV20-1,TRBD2,TRBJ2-1,CSASALAGVRNEQFF,TGCAGTGCTAGTGCCCTAGCGGGAGTACGCAATGAGCAGTTCTTC
14,once,TRBV3-1/TRBV3-2,NA,TRBJ2-7,CASSQGSLGHEQYF,TGTGCCAGCAGCCAAGGGAGTCTAGGCCACGAGCAGTACTTC
15,NA,TRBV6-1,NA,TRBJ2-2,CASSENPANTGELFF,TGTGCCAGCAGTGAAAACCCCGCGAACACCGGGGAGCTGTTTTTT
13,NA,TRBV11-1,TRBD1,TRBJ1-2,CASSSRQGYGYTF,TGTGCCAGCAGCTCCCGACAGGGCTATGGCTACACCTTC
13,NA,TRBV19,NA,TRBJ2-7,CASSIGSSYEQYF,TGTGCCAGTAGTATTGGGTCTTCCTACGAGCAGTACTTC
19,NA,TRBV10-1,TRBD2,TRBJ2-7,CASSKFYGLAIPSSYEQYF,TGCGCCAGCAGCAAGTTTTATGGACTAGCGATTCCGAGCTCCTACGAGCAGTACTTC
16,NA,TRBV10-3,NA,TRBJ2-3,CAISERGAASTDTQYF,TGTGCCATCAGTGAGAGAGGGGCGGCTAGCACAGATACGCAGTATTTT
13,NA,TRBV28,TRBD1,TRBJ2-7,CASSDRVPYEQYF,TGTGCCAGCAGCGACAGGGTACCCTACGAGCAGTACTTC
16,few,TRBV6-6,TRBD2,TRBJ2-7,CASSFPKREGSYEQYF,TGTGCAAGCAGTTTCCCGAAGCGGGAGGGCTCCTACGAGCAGTACTTC
13,NA,TRBV5-1,NA,TRBJ2-1,CASSFQGADEQFF,TGCGCCAGCAGCTTCCAAGGTGCGGATGAGCAGTTCTTC
15,NA,TRBV19,TRBD1,TRBJ1-5,CASSTDRGQSQPQHF,TGTGCCAGTAGTACCGACAGGGGGCAGAGTCAGCCCCAGCATTTT
16,NA,TRBV27,NA,TRBJ2-7,CASRAKRGSLVYEQYF,TGTGCCAGCAGGGCAAAAAGGGGGTCTTTAGTGTACGAGCAGTACTTC
15,few,TRBV6-6,NA,TRBJ1-3,CASRSQVTSGNTIYF,TGTGCCAGCAGATCCCAGGTGACCTCTGGAAACACCATATATTTT
15,NA,TRBV11-3,TRBD1,TRBJ2-5,CASSLDWTGYETQYF,TGTGCCAGCAGCTTAGACTGGACAGGGTACGAGACCCAGTACTTC
11,NA,TRBV6-5,NA,TRBJ2-3,CASQDFNTQYF,TGTGCCAGCCAGGACTTTAATACGCAGTATTTT
16,NA,TRBV7-2,NA,TRBJ1-5,CASSLERWPQNQPQHF,TGTGCCAGCAGCTTAGAACGGTGGCCGCAAAATCAGCCCCAGCATTTT
20,NA,TRBV30,TRBD2,TRBJ2-1,CAWSPWTPGLSGRAGNEQFF,TGTGCCTGGAGTCCATGGACCCCGGGCCTTAGCGGGAGGGCAGGCAATGAGCAGTTCTTC
14,NA,TRBV18,NA,TRBJ2-3,CASSQGLRTDTQYF,TGTGCCAGCTCTCAGGGGCTGCGTACAGATACGCAGTATTTT
15,once,TRBV18,TRBD1,TRBJ1-4,CASSPRTGSEEKLFF,TGTGCCAGCTCACCACGGACAGGGAGTGAGGAAAAACTGTTTTTT
12,NA,TRBV24-1,NA,TRBJ2-1,CATSDNNNEQFF,TGTGCCACCAGTGACAACAACAATGAGCAGTTCTTC
15,NA,TRBV11-3,NA,TRBJ2-2,CASREGHLNTGELFF,TGTGCCAGCAGGGAGGGACACCTGAACACCGGGGAGCTGTTTTTT
17,NA,TRBV19,TRBD2,TRBJ2-5,CASRGGYWDSGGETQYF,TGTGCCAGTAGGGGAGGGTACTGGGACTCCGGTGGGGAGACCCAGTACTTC
12,NA,TRBV29-1,NA,TRBJ2-7,CSVGQEAYEQYF,TGCAGCGTTGGACAGGAGGCCTACGAGCAGTACTTC
14,NA,TRBV6-2/TRBV6-3,NA,TRBJ1-6,CASSELQGYSPLHF,TGTGCCAGCAGCGAACTCCAGGGGTATTCACCCCTCCACTTT
15,NA,TRBV7-6,NA,TRBJ2-1,CASSLPGGGRNEQFF,TGTGCCAGCAGCTTGCCAGGGGGCGGGAGGAATGAGCAGTTCTTC
15,once,TRBV5-5,NA,TRBJ1-4,CASSRSGISDEKLFF,TGTGCCAGCAGCCGTTCTGGGATATCGGATGAAAAACTGTTTTTT
17,NA,TRBV5-1,NA,TRBJ2-5,CASSSSGPGGSQETQYF,TGCGCCAGCAGCTCGTCCGGGCCTGGGGGGTCCCAAGAGACCCAGTACTTC